The clone carrying this TCR beta chain appeared a single time. This entry comes from a study of blood T cell repertoires in COVID-19. Original processing notes: Amplification of reference gene primers provided the estimated nucleated cell counts. TCRdb's table, derived via immunoSEQ multiplex PCR, lists solely in-frame clones and lacks some. V, J and clone size are those of that table, while D and trimming were read from the DNA. This table has approximately 210,000 clones, more than 80% appearing once. The source is an elderly woman with COVID-19, enrolled during active disease. The source material was peripheral blood.

CDR3 nucleotides: TGTGCCAGCAGCTCTAACGCGGGGGTCCGGGAGCTGTTTTTT. Translated, it gives CASSSNAGVRELFF. The chain joins TRBV7-2 to TRBJ2-2; 7 bases are shared with TRBD2. The CDR3 contains 14 residues. The germline V gene encodes CDR1 SGHTA and CDR2 FQGNSA. V was clipped by 4 bases and J by 9 bases; unmatched bases: 8. The whole variable domain, filled in from reference TRBV7-2 and TRBJ2-2, reads GAGVSQSPSNKVTEKGKDVELRCDPISGHTALYWYRQSLGQGLEFLIYFQGNSAPDKSGLPSDRFSAERTGGSVSTLTIQRTQQEDSAVYLCASSSNAGVRELFFGEGSRLTVL.